A selection of T cell receptor beta chains follows, all from one sample in a study of patients with pleural tuberculosis. TCRdb re-called the reads through MiXCR, storing one row per CDR3 protein. The sample includes around 54,000 distinct CDR3 sequences, approximately 7.5% of them seen just once. Receptors originate from a human donor with pleural tuberculosis. Both conserved end residues are trimmed from each CDR3. The order of the fields is J gene, V gene, clone size, D gene, CDR3 protein. The D gene is left open where the match is weak. Size tells how often a clone was seen (once, few, many) or the class of an expanded clone, and some rows leave it out.

>TRBJ1-4|TRBV6-8|many|-
ASSYSRDPNEKLF
>TRBJ2-1|TRBV20-1|many|TRBD1
SAEDRGDSHEQF
>TRBJ2-1|TRBV5-6|-|TRBD2
ASSEGTTNEQF
>TRBJ2-2|TRBV29-1|-|-
SVESPYTGELF
>TRBJ1-1|TRBV30|-|-
AWIRSPRTEAF
>TRBJ1-2|TRBV10-2|many|-
ASSESGEQGNYGYT
>TRBJ1-3|TRBV4-2|-|-
ASSQDLPGSGNTIY
>TRBJ2-5|TRBV6-2/TRBV6-3|many|-
ASSYSRRFQETQY
>TRBJ2-3|TRBV11-2|-|-
ASSLSLEGDTQY
>TRBJ1-2|TRBV29-1|once|-
SVEPTGYYGYT
>TRBJ2-1|TRBV12-3/TRBV12-4|many|-
ASSLVRYNEQF
>TRBJ2-6|TRBV19|few|TRBD1
ASSRDSSSGANVLT
>TRBJ2-5|TRBV11-2|many|TRBD2
ASSLDEREGETQY
>TRBJ1-3|TRBV9|-|-
ASSAETGAPGNTIY
>TRBJ1-1|TRBV6-2/TRBV6-3|many|-
ASSYRANTEAF
>TRBJ2-3|TRBV27|many|TRBD2
ASSPGTSSSDTQY